These 27 T cell receptor beta chains were sequenced from one sample in a study of vaccination and CD4 T cells after COVID-19. The Oncomine TCR Beta short-read assay was applied to DNA of cultured CD4+ T cells. Each CDR3 protein is one row after TCRdb ran MiXCR on the PCR reads. The data contain under 25,000 distinct CDR3 sequences, 44% of them seen just once; the ten biggest clones take up 20% to 30%. The treatment is: roughly ten-day PBMC culture with coronavirus spike peptide pools or control peptides (ViraFEST assay). These receptors' targets are unknown. The sample consisted of CD4+ T cells from blood, cultured in vitro, taken before SARS-CoV-2 vaccination. Every receptor here comes from a human donor who had recovered from COVID-19.

The rearrangement joins TRBV20-1 to TRBJ2-5; 11 nucleotides line up with TRBD2. With 0 bases clipped from V and 2 bases from J, the junction kept 5 bases outside the gene matches. Germline V CDR1 and CDR2: DFQATT, SNEGSKA (reference sequence). This CDR3 has 16 residues. This CDR3 reads CSARDGLAGEQETQYF. The DNA of the CDR3 is TGCAGTGCTAGAGACGGACTAGCGGGCGAACAAGAGACCCAGTACTTC.

The gene calls are TRBV5-1 and TRBJ1-1; D possibly corresponds to TRBD1 (5 bases). Germline V gene sequence: CDR1 SGHRS, CDR2 YFSETQ. The CDR3 runs 15 residues. The V end lost 7 bases, the J end lost 4 bases, and 20 bases lay between the germline ends. The DNA of the CDR3 is TGCGCCAGCGGAACTACAAAAGGGACGAGCACTGAAGCTTTCTTT. This codes for CASGTTKGTSTEAFF.

V usage is TRBV5-1 and J usage is TRBJ1-5, with TRBD1 identical over 10 bases. V was pared by 3 bases and J by 3 bases, with 3 bases of the junction left unmatched. This CDR3 contains 15 residues. Germline assignment: CDR1 SGHRS and CDR2 YFSETQ. DNA for the CDR3: TGCGCCAGCAGCTGGGGGACAGGGGACAATCAGCCCCAGCATTTT. It yields the protein CASSWGTGDNQPQHF.

V gene TRBV2 combines with J gene TRBJ2-2, with D unresolved. The V and J ends lost 5 bases and 1 base respectively, with 11 bases between them. The length of the CDR3 is 15 residues. CDR1 is SNHLY, CDR2 FYNNEI, per germline. The CDR3 sequence: CASSQSDLNTGELFF. CDR3 DNA sequence: TGTGCCAGCAGTCAGTCAGATCTGAACACCGGGGAGCTGTTTTTT.

The chain couples TRBV20-1 to TRBJ1-3; D remains ambiguous. This CDR3 has 14 amino acids. The V gene's germline CDR1 is DFQATT and CDR2 SNEGSKA (reference sequence). V was trimmed by 2 bases and J by 3 bases, leaving 11 bases between them. The CDR3 bases are TGCAGTGCTAGAAATCAGACAAGTGGAAACACCATATATTTT. It specifies CSARNQTSGNTIYF.

The V call is TRBV7-9, the J call TRBJ2-2, with 10 bases identical to TRBD2. This CDR3 region has 16 residues. Germline V gives CDR1 SEHNR, CDR2 FQNEAQ (reference sequence). Losses at the gene ends were 5 bases for V and 0 bases for J; bases not matched to a gene: 3. In nucleotides, the CDR3 is TGTGCCAGCAGCCCCGGGACTAGCGCGAACACCGGGGAGCTGTTTTTT. This codes for CASSPGTSANTGELFF.

This sequence joins TRBV29-1 and TRBJ1-1; D is possibly TRBD1 (6 bases). The ends were cut back, 6 bases at V and 4 bases at J, with 15 bases in the middle. Germline CDR1 SQVTM, CDR2 ANQGSEA. This CDR3 comprises 13 residues. The CDR3, as DNA: TGCAGCGTAGTAACAGGGATGGGCACTGAAGCTTTCTTT. Translating it yields CSVVTGMGTEAFF.

V and J are TRBV7-2 and TRBJ2-5; 10 bases align to TRBD2. Trimming at V came to 1 base and at J to 5 bases, leaving 7 bases not matched to a gene. The CDR3 has 16 residues. Germline CDR1 is SGHTA and CDR2 is FQGNSA. This chain's CDR3 is CASSLGGSGRLETQYF. The CDR3 bases are TGTGCCAGCAGCTTAGGGGGTAGCGGGAGGTTGGAGACCCAGTACTTC.

V is TRBV6-1 and J is TRBJ1-2, with 9 bases identical to TRBD1. The CDR3 length is 16 residues. CDR1 is MNHNS, CDR2 SASEGT, per germline. Trimming at V came to 2 bases and at J to 4 bases, leaving 8 bases not matched to a gene. The CDR3 DNA reads TGTGCCAGCAGTGAAAAGGACAGGGGAGTTGTCTATGGCTACACCTTC. Encoded protein: CASSEKDRGVVYGYTF.

This chain joins TRBV5-1 and TRBJ2-3; TRBD1 aligns across 9 bases. The CDR3 extends over 14 amino acids. The germline CDR1 and CDR2 sequences are SGHRS and YFSETQ. With V trimmed by 4 bases and J by 4 bases, 4 bases remained unmatched. The CDR3 here is CASSMTGGADTQYF. CDR3 DNA: TGCGCCAGCAGCATGACAGGGGGGGCAGATACGCAGTATTTT.

This clonotype came up a few times. This chain links TRBV24-1 with TRBJ1-1; tentative D call: TRBD1 (6 bases). CDR1 is KGHDR, CDR2 SFDVKD, per germline. Trimming removed 11 bases at V and 0 bases at J, with 15 bases between. The CDR3 length is 14 residues. The CDR3, as DNA: TGTGCCATCCAACAGGGCGAGGTGAACACTGAAGCTTTCTTT. It specifies CAIQQGEVNTEAFF.

In this sample, this clonotype turned up a few times. The chain employs TRBV11-3 and TRBJ1-1; TRBD1 matches 7 bases. Germline V gene data show CDR1 as SGHNT and CDR2 as YENEEA. CDR3 size: 16 residues. Germline trimming cut 0 bases from V and 4 bases from J; bases unmatched to any gene: 8. CDR3 protein: CASSLEETGSSTEAFF. The CDR3 nucleotides read TGTGCCAGCAGCTTAGAGGAGACAGGGAGCTCCACTGAAGCTTTCTTT.

The chain recombines TRBV7-2 with TRBJ1-1; D is uncertain. Germline V CDR1 and CDR2: SGHTA, FQGNSA. V was pared by 5 bases and J by 1 base, with 8 bases between. CDR3 size: 13 residues. CDR3 residues: CASSSDKNTEAFF. The DNA for the CDR3 is TGTGCCAGCAGCAGTGACAAGAACACTGAAGCTTTCTTT.

The chain combines TRBV20-1 with TRBJ2-7; TRBD2 agrees at 14 bases. The V gene's germline CDR1 is DFQATT and CDR2 SNEGSKA (reference sequence). Losses at the gene ends were 3 bases for V and 10 bases for J; bases not matched to a gene: 8. CDR3 length equals 14 residues. The CDR3 protein is CSASGKGTSGGQYF. The CDR3 DNA reads as TGCAGTGCTAGCGGGAAAGGGACTAGCGGGGGACAGTACTTC.

This rearrangement joins TRBV20-1 to TRBJ2-7, with TRBD1 identical over 8 bases. Losses at the gene ends were 3 bases for V and 0 bases for J; bases not matched to a gene: 7. The length of the CDR3 is 15 residues. CDR1 and CDR2 (germline): DFQATT, SNEGSKA (reference sequence). This CDR3 reads CSASLGQVVSYEQYF. The CDR3 DNA is TGCAGTGCTAGTCTGGGACAGGTTGTCTCCTACGAGCAGTACTTC.

The table lists this clonotype with a few counts. This chain's CDR3 is CATSRVTRASSTDTQYF. CDR3 nucleotides: TGTGCCACCAGCAGAGTAACTAGAGCCTCTAGCACAGATACGCAGTATTTT. V is TRBV15 and J is TRBJ2-3, with D perhaps matching TRBD2 (5 bases). The CDR3 consists of 17 residues. The V gene's germline CDR1 is LNHNV and CDR2 YYDKDF (reference sequence). Trimming took 1 base from V and 0 from J, leaving 14 bases between them. Together with reference TRBV15 and TRBJ2-3, the CDR3 gives the full variable domain: DAMVIQNPRYQVTQFGKPVTLSCSQTLNHNVMYWYQQKSSQAPKLLFHYYDKDFNNEADTPDNFQSRRPNTSFCFLDIRSPGLGDTAMYLCATSRVTRASSTDTQYFGPGTRLTVL.

Written as DNA, the CDR3 is TGTGCCAGCAGCTCACCGGAATGGTACTTC. Its translation: CASSSPEWYF. This chain joins TRBV11-3 and TRBJ2-7; no clear D gene. Germline V lookup: CDR1 SGHNT, CDR2 YENEEA. Deletions cut 4 bases from V and 12 bases from J, with 10 bases between. CDR3 size: 10 residues.

The table lists this clonotype with a few counts. Here the CDR3 DNA reads TGTGCCACCAGTGGCAGGGGGGGCAACACTGAAGCTTTCTTT. It translates to CATSGRGGNTEAFF. The chain links TRBV24-1 to TRBJ1-1, with TRBD1 matching over 7 bases. The CDR3 consists of 14 residues. Losses at the gene ends were 5 bases for V and 2 bases for J; bases not matched to a gene: 4. Germline CDR1 is KGHDR and CDR2 is SFDVKD.

Worth noting for this clonotype: Given the absence of the conserved phenylalanine or tryptophan at the CDR3 end, a read error is likely. This chain links TRBV27 with TRBJ2-6, with a tentative D call TRBD1 (5 bases). V was clipped by 5 bases and J by 1 base, with 18 bases between them. The CDR3 is made up of 18 amino acids. Germline loops: CDR1 MNHEY, CDR2 SMNVEV (reference sequence). As DNA, the CDR3 is TGTGCCAGCAGTGACAGTAAACTCTTGGGATCTGGGGCCAACGTCCTGACTTCC. Its protein is CASSDSKLLGSGANVLTS.

The chain links TRBV20-1 to TRBJ1-6; tentative D call: TRBD1 (6 bases). Germline loops: CDR1 DFQATT, CDR2 SNEGSKA (reference sequence). V lost 4 bases and J lost 6, with 22 bases in between. This CDR3 is 17 amino acids long. CDR3 sequence: CSAKPPRRGTFNSPLHF. Here the CDR3 DNA reads TGCAGTGCTAAACCCCCAAGGAGGGGGACTTTTAATTCACCCCTCCACTTT.

This clonotype was picked up a small number of times. The chain links TRBV6-2 or TRBV6-3 to TRBJ1-6; D call uncertain. The CDR3 has 18 amino acids. V was shortened by 2 bases and J by 8 bases, with 22 bases between the two germline ends. Germline loops: CDR1 MNHEY, CDR2 SVGEGT. The CDR3 DNA sequence: TGTGCCAGCAGTTACCGCGACGGAGCTCCACGGACGGATTCACCCCTCCACTTT. This encodes CASSYRDGAPRTDSPLHF.

The chain joins TRBV6-2 or TRBV6-3 to TRBJ2-6; D call uncertain. The germline gives CDR1 MNHEY, CDR2 SVGEGT. The CDR3 totals 15 residues. V lost 5 bases and J 1 base, leaving 9 bases between the germline ends. CDR3 protein: CASSPDPSGANVLTF. The CDR3 DNA sequence: TGTGCCAGCAGTCCCGACCCATCTGGGGCCAACGTCCTGACTTTC.

This clonotype was observed a handful of times. The rearrangement links TRBV7-9 to TRBJ1-2, with D tentatively TRBD1 (6 bases). Germline-derived CDR1 and CDR2 are SEHNR and FQNEAQ (reference sequence). The V and J ends lost 3 bases and 8 bases respectively, with 16 bases between them. CDR3 length: 14 residues. CDR3 residues: CASSLVFGGLGYTF. As DNA, the CDR3 is TGTGCCAGCAGCTTGGTTTTTGGGGGCCTGGGCTACACCTTC. The full variable domain, its missing parts supplied by reference TRBV7-9 and TRBJ1-2, is DTGVSQNPRHKITKRGQNVTFRCDPISEHNRLYWYRQTLGQGPEFLTYFQNEAQLEKSRLLSDRFSAERPKGSFSTLEIQRTEQGDSAMYLCASSLVFGGLGYTFGSGTRLTVV.

The chain carries TRBV4-1 and TRBJ1-2; D is ambiguous. This CDR3 region has 17 residues. V shed 0 bases and J shed 4 bases, with 18 bases lying between them. Per germline, CDR1 MGHRA and CDR2 YSYEKL. As DNA, the CDR3 is TGCGCCAGCAGCCAAGATCAGGAGCAGGCTCCCCTCTATGGCTACACCTTC. Its protein product is CASSQDQEQAPLYGYTF.

The J gene is TRBJ1-2, the V gene TRBV5-5; a possible D gene is TRBD1 (6 bases). CDR1 and CDR2 (germline): SGHKS, YYEKEE (reference sequence). CDR3 length: 13 residues. V gave up 5 bases and J gave up 9 bases, with 17 bases separating them. CDR3 coding DNA: TGTGCCAGCAGTGTTGATCGGGGGCCTAGCTACACCTTC. It translates to CASSVDRGPSYTF.

This clonotype has only a few counts. The chain joins TRBV5-8 to TRBJ2-5; D tentatively fits TRBD1 or TRBD2 (6 bases each). The CDR3 covers 15 residues. V was clipped by 3 bases and J by 3 bases, with 15 bases between them. CDR1 and CDR2 (germline): SGHTS, YDEGEE. The CDR3 nucleotides read TGTGCCAGCAGCTCAATCCGAGGGGGGAAAGAGACCCAGTACTTC. As protein: CASSSIRGGKETQYF.

The chain uses TRBV7-8 and TRBJ1-1; TRBD1 agrees at 9 bases. The germline CDR1 and CDR2 sequences are SGHVS and FQNEAQ. Germline trimming cut 5 bases from V and 0 bases from J; bases unmatched to any gene: 10. This CDR3 has 17 amino acids. This CDR3 reads CASSGFGQGRLNTEAFF. CDR3 in DNA: TGTGCCAGCAGCGGATTCGGACAGGGGCGATTGAACACTGAAGCTTTCTTT.